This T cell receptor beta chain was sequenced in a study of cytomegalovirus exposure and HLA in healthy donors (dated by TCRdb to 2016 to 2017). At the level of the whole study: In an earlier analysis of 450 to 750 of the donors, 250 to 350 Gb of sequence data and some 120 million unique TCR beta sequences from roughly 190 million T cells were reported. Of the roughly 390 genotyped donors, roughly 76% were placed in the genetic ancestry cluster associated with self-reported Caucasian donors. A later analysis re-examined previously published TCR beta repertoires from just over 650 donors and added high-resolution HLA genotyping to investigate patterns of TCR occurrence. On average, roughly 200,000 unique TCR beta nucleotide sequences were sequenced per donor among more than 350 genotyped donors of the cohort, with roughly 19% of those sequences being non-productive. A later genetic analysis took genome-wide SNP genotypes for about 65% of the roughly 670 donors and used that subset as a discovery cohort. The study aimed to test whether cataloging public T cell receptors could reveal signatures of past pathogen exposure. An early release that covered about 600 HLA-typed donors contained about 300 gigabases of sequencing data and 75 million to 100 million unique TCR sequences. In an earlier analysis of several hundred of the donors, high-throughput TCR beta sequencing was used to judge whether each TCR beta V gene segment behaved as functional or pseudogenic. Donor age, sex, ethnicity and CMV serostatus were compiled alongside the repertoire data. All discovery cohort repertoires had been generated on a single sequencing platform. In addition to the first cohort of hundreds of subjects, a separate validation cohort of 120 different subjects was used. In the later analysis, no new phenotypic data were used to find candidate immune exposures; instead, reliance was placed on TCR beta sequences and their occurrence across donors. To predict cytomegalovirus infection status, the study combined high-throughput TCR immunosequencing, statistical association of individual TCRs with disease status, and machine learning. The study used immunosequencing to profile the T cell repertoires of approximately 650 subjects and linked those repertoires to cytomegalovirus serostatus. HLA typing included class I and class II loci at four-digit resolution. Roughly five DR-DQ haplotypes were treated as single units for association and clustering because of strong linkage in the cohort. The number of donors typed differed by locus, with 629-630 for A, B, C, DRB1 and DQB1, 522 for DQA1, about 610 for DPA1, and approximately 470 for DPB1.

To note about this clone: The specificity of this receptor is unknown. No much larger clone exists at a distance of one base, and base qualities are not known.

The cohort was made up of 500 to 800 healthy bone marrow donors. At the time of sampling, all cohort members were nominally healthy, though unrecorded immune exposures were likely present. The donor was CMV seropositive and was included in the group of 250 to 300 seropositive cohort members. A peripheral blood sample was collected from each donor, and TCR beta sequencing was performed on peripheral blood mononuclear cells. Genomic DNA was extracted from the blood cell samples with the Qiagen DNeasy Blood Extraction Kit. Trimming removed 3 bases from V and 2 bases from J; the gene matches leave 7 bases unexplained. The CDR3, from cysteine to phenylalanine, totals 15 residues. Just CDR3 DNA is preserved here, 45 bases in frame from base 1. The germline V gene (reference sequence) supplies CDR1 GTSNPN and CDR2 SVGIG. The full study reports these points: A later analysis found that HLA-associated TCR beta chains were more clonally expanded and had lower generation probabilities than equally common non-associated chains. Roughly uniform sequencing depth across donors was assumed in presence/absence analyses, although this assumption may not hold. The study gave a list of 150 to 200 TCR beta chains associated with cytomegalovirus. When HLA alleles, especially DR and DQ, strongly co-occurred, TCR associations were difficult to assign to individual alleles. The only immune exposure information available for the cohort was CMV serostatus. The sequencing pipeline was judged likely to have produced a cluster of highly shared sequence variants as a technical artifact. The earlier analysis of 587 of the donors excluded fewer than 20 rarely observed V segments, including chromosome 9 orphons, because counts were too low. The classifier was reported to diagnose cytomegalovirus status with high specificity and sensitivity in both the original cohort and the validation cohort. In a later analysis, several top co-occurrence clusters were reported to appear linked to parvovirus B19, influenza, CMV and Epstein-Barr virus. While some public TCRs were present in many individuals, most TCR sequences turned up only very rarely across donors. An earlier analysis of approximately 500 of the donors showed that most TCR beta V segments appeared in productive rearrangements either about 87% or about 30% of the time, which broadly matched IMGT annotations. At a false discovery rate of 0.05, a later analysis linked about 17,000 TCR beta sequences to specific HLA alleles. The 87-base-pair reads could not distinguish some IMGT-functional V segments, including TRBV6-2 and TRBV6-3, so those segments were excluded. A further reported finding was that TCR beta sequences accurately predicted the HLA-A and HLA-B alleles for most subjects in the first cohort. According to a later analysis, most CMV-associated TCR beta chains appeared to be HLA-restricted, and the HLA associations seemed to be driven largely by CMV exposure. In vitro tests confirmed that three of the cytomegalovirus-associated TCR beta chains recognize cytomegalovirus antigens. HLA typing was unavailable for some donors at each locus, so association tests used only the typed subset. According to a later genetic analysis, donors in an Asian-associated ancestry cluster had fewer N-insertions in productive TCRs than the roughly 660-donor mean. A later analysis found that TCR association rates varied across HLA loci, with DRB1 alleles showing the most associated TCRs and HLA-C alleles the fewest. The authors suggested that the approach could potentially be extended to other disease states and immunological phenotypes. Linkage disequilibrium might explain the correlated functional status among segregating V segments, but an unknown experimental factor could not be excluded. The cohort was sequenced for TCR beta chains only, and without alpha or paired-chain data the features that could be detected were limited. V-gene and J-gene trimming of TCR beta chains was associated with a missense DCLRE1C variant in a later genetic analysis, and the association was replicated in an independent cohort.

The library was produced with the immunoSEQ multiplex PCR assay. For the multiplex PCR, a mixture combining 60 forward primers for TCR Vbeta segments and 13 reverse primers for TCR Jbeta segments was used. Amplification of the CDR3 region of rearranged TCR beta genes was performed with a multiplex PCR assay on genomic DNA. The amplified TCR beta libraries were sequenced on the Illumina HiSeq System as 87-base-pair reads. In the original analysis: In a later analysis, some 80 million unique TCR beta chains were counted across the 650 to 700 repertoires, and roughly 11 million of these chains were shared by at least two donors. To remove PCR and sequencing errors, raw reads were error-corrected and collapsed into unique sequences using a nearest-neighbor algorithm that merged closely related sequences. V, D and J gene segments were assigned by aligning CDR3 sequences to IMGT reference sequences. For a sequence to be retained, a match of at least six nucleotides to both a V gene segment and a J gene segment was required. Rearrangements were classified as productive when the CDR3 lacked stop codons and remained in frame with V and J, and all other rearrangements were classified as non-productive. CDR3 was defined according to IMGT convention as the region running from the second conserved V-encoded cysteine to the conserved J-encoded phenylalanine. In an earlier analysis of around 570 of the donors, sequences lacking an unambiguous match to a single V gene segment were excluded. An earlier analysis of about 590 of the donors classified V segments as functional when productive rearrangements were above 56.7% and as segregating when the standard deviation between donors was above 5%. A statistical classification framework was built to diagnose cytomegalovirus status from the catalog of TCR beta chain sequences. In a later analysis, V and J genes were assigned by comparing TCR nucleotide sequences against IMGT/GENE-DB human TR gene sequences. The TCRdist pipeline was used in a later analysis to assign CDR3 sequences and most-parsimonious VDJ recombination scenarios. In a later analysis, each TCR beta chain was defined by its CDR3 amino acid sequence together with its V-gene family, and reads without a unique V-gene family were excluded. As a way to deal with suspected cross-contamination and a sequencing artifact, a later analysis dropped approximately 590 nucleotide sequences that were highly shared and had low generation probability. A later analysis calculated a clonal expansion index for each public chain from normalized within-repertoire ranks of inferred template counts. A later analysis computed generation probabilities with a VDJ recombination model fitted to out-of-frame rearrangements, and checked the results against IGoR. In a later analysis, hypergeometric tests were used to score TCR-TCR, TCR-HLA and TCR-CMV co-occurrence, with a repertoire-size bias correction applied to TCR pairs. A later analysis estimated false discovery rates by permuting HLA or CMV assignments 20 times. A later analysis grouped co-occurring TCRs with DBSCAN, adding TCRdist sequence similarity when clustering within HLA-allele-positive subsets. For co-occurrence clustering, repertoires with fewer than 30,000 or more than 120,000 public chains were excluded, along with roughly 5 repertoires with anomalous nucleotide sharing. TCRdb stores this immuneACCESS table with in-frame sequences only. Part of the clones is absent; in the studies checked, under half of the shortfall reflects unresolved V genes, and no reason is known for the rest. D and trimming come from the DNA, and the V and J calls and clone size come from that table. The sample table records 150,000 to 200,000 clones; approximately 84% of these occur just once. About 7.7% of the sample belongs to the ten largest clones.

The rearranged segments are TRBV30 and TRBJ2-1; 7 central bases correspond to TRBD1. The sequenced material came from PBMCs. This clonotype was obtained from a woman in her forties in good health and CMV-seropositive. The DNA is TGTGCCTGGAGCTTACCGGGACAGACCTACAATGAGCAGTTCTTC. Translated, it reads CAWSLPGQTYNEQFF.